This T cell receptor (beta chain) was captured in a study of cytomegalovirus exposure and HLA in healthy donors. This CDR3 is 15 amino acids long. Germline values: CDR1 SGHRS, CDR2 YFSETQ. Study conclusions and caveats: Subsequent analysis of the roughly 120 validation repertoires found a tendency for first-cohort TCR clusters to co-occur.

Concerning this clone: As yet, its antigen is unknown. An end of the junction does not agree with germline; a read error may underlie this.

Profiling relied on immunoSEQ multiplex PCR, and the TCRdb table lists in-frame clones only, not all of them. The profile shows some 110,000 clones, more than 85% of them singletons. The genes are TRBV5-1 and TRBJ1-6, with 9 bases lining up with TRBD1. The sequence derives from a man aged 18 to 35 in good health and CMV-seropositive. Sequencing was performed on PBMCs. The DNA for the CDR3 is TGCGCCAGCAGCTACTATGACACCGGGACAGGGAAAAAATACTTT. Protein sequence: CASSYYDTGTGKKYF.